The rows below give T cell receptor beta chains drawn from one sample of a study of blood T cell repertoires in COVID-19. Generated by immunoSEQ multiplex PCR, the TCRdb table keeps only in-frame clones and is missing some. The repertoire consists of about 210,000 clones, with around 91% occurring once and the leading ten covering 4% to 5.5%. Specimen: peripheral blood. These receptors were obtained from a woman aged 40 to 55 with acute or convalescent COVID-19. CDR3s include the opening cysteine and the closing phenylalanine or tryptophan. Fields, in order: D gene, J gene, clone size, V gene, CDR3 DNA, CDR3 protein. The D gene is left open where the match is weak. Size is stated for part of the rows, as once, few or many counts, or as a class when the clone is expanded.

d_gene: NA; j_gene: TRBJ1-6; abundance: many; v_gene: TRBV19; CDR3nt: TGTGCCAGTAACCGTCTAAATTCACCCCTCCACTTT; CDR3aa: CASNRLNSPLHF
d_gene: NA; j_gene: TRBJ2-5; abundance: NA; v_gene: TRBV12-3/TRBV12-4; CDR3nt: TGTGCCAGCAGTTTAGGGCAGGCGGGCACGGACTTC; CDR3aa: CASSLGQAGTDF
d_gene: NA; j_gene: TRBJ1-2; abundance: NA; v_gene: TRBV19; CDR3nt: TGTGCCAGTAGTACGATGGACAGAAGAACTAACTATGGCTACACCTTC; CDR3aa: CASSTMDRRTNYGYTF
d_gene: TRBD1; j_gene: TRBJ1-2; abundance: once; v_gene: TRBV7-9; CDR3nt: TGTGCCAGCAGCTTAGAACAGGGGGTGCACTATGGCTACACCTTC; CDR3aa: CASSLEQGVHYGYTF
d_gene: NA; j_gene: TRBJ1-5; abundance: NA; v_gene: TRBV19; CDR3nt: TGTGCCAGTACACCAGGGGCGCGGGATCAGCCCCAGCATTTT; CDR3aa: CASTPGARDQPQHF
d_gene: NA; j_gene: TRBJ2-5; abundance: once; v_gene: TRBV4-2; CDR3nt: TGTGCCAGCAGCCAAGAGGGGGGGGGCCATGGAGAGACCCAGTACTTC; CDR3aa: CASSQEGGGHGETQYF
d_gene: NA; j_gene: TRBJ1-3; abundance: NA; v_gene: TRBV2; CDR3nt: TGTGCCAGCAGTGACCCGAGCTCTGGAAACACCATATATTTT; CDR3aa: CASSDPSSGNTIYF
d_gene: TRBD1; j_gene: TRBJ1-4; abundance: NA; v_gene: TRBV18; CDR3nt: TGTGCCAGCTCCATGACAGGGGGTAATGAAAAACTGTTTTTT; CDR3aa: CASSMTGGNEKLFF
d_gene: NA; j_gene: TRBJ1-1; abundance: NA; v_gene: TRBV5-8; CDR3nt: TGTGCCAGCAGCCCCTCCCTTGGGGGCGAAACTGAAGCTTTCTTT; CDR3aa: CASSPSLGGETEAFF
d_gene: NA; j_gene: TRBJ1-1; abundance: NA; v_gene: TRBV5-1; CDR3nt: TGCGCCAGCAGCTTGGGTTATACTGAAGCTTTCTTT; CDR3aa: CASSLGYTEAFF
d_gene: TRBD1; j_gene: TRBJ1-5; abundance: NA; v_gene: TRBV5-6; CDR3nt: TGTGCCAGCAGCCTCCGACAGGGGGGTCAGCCCCAGCATTTT; CDR3aa: CASSLRQGGQPQHF
d_gene: NA; j_gene: TRBJ1-2; abundance: NA; v_gene: TRBV11-2; CDR3nt: TGTGCCAGCAGCTTATCGGGAGGGGTTACTAACTATGGCTACACCTTC; CDR3aa: CASSLSGGVTNYGYTF
d_gene: NA; j_gene: TRBJ1-1; abundance: NA; v_gene: TRBV7-3; CDR3nt: TGTGCCAGCAGCTCGAGCCTTTTGAACACTGAAGCTTTCTTT; CDR3aa: CASSSSLLNTEAFF
d_gene: TRBD1; j_gene: TRBJ1-2; abundance: NA; v_gene: TRBV24-1; CDR3nt: TGTGCCACCAGTGACGGGACAGCCTATGGCTACACCTTC; CDR3aa: CATSDGTAYGYTF
d_gene: TRBD1; j_gene: TRBJ1-1; abundance: NA; v_gene: TRBV5-1; CDR3nt: TGCGCCAGCAGCTCAACAGGGGCCGGTATGAACACTGAAGCTTTCTTT; CDR3aa: CASSSTGAGMNTEAFF
d_gene: TRBD2; j_gene: TRBJ2-1; abundance: NA; v_gene: TRBV2; CDR3nt: TGTGCCAGCAGTGACATACTAGCGGGGCCAGGCAATGAGCAGTTCTTC; CDR3aa: CASSDILAGPGNEQFF
d_gene: TRBD1; j_gene: TRBJ1-2; abundance: NA; v_gene: TRBV5-1; CDR3nt: TGCGCCAGCAGCCCATCCGGGACAGGGACCTATGGCTACACCTTC; CDR3aa: CASSPSGTGTYGYTF
d_gene: NA; j_gene: TRBJ1-2; abundance: few; v_gene: TRBV29-1; CDR3nt: TGCAGCGTTGAAGGTGGACTAATCTATGGCTACACCTTC; CDR3aa: CSVEGGLIYGYTF
d_gene: NA; j_gene: TRBJ1-1; abundance: NA; v_gene: TRBV9; CDR3nt: TGTGCCAGCAGCTTTGGGAGCACGAACACTGAAGCTTTCTTT; CDR3aa: CASSFGSTNTEAFF
d_gene: TRBD1; j_gene: TRBJ2-3; abundance: NA; v_gene: TRBV19; CDR3nt: TGTGCCAGTACCCTTGGACAGGGGCTAGCAGATACGCAGTATTTT; CDR3aa: CASTLGQGLADTQYF
d_gene: NA; j_gene: TRBJ1-4; abundance: once; v_gene: TRBV7-8; CDR3nt: TGTGCCAGCAGCCCCGATAGGGGTAGTAGCGAAAAACTGTTTTTT; CDR3aa: CASSPDRGSSEKLFF
d_gene: NA; j_gene: TRBJ1-5; abundance: few; v_gene: TRBV30; CDR3nt: TGTGCCTGGAGTGCGGGGACAAATCAGCCCCAGCATTTT; CDR3aa: CAWSAGTNQPQHF
d_gene: NA; j_gene: TRBJ1-4; abundance: NA; v_gene: TRBV19; CDR3nt: TGTGCCAGTAAGTTGGGGGCTCCTGCAACTAATGAAAAACTGTTTTTT; CDR3aa: CASKLGAPATNEKLFF
d_gene: TRBD1; j_gene: TRBJ1-1; abundance: NA; v_gene: TRBV19; CDR3nt: TGTGCCAGTGTCGGGCAGGGGGACACTGAAGCTTTCTTT; CDR3aa: CASVGQGDTEAFF
d_gene: NA; j_gene: TRBJ2-3; abundance: once; v_gene: TRBV4-1; CDR3nt: TGCGCCAGCAGCCGAACAAGGAGGGGCGCGGGAGATACGCAGTATTTT; CDR3aa: CASSRTRRGAGDTQYF
d_gene: TRBD1; j_gene: TRBJ1-2; abundance: NA; v_gene: TRBV9; CDR3nt: TGTGCCAGCAGCGGGTGGGACAGTACTAACTATGGCTACACCTTC; CDR3aa: CASSGWDSTNYGYTF
d_gene: NA; j_gene: TRBJ1-1; abundance: NA; v_gene: TRBV7-9; CDR3nt: TGTGCCAGCAGCCTAGACAGGCTTGGGGCCAAAGCTTTCTTT; CDR3aa: CASSLDRLGAKAFF
d_gene: NA; j_gene: TRBJ1-5; abundance: NA; v_gene: TRBV12-3/TRBV12-4; CDR3nt: TGTGCCAGCAGTTTAGATACAACCCAGCATTTT; CDR3aa: CASSLDTTQHF
d_gene: NA; j_gene: TRBJ2-3; abundance: NA; v_gene: TRBV10-3; CDR3nt: TGTGCCATCAGAAGCTCGCCCAAAGGCACAGATACGCAGTATTTT; CDR3aa: CAIRSSPKGTDTQYF
d_gene: NA; j_gene: TRBJ1-6; abundance: NA; v_gene: TRBV13; CDR3nt: TGTGCCAGCAGCCAAAACAGGGATTCACCCCTCCACTTT; CDR3aa: CASSQNRDSPLHF
d_gene: TRBD2; j_gene: TRBJ2-3; abundance: NA; v_gene: TRBV10-3; CDR3nt: TGTGCCGTAGCATCTAGCGGGGGCCCTAGCACAGATACGCAGTATTTT; CDR3aa: CAVASSGGPSTDTQYF
d_gene: TRBD1; j_gene: TRBJ2-2; abundance: NA; v_gene: TRBV5-6; CDR3nt: TGTGCCAGCAGCTTTACATTAATACCGGGACAGGGGTTGACCGGGGAGCTGTTTTTT; CDR3aa: CASSFTLIPGQGLTGELFF
d_gene: TRBD1; j_gene: TRBJ1-2; abundance: NA; v_gene: TRBV5-5; CDR3nt: TGTGCCAGCAGCTTGGGAGAGCTGGGACAGGGTAAAAACTATGGCTACACCTTC; CDR3aa: CASSLGELGQGKNYGYTF
d_gene: TRBD1; j_gene: TRBJ1-6; abundance: NA; v_gene: TRBV12-3/TRBV12-4; CDR3nt: TGTGCCATTACTGACCAGGGGGATTCACCCCTCCACTTT; CDR3aa: CAITDQGDSPLHF
d_gene: NA; j_gene: TRBJ1-1; abundance: NA; v_gene: TRBV28; CDR3nt: TGTGCCAGCAGTCTGGGGAGGCCAATGAACACTGAAGCTTTCTTT; CDR3aa: CASSLGRPMNTEAFF
d_gene: NA; j_gene: TRBJ1-1; abundance: NA; v_gene: TRBV4-1; CDR3nt: TGCGCCAGCAGCCCCAACCAGGGGTTGGCTTTCTTT; CDR3aa: CASSPNQGLAFF
d_gene: NA; j_gene: TRBJ2-3; abundance: NA; v_gene: TRBV5-1; CDR3nt: TGCGCCAGCAGCTCCCGCAGCGGCACAGATACGCAGTATTTT; CDR3aa: CASSSRSGTDTQYF
d_gene: NA; j_gene: TRBJ1-3; abundance: NA; v_gene: TRBV7-2; CDR3nt: TGTGCCAGCAGCCTGAGGATTATTTCCTCTGGAAACACCATATATTTT; CDR3aa: CASSLRIISSGNTIYF
d_gene: NA; j_gene: TRBJ2-1; abundance: NA; v_gene: TRBV27; CDR3nt: TGTGCCAGCAGTTCGTCATCAAGGAGTGGGAATGAGCAGTTCTTC; CDR3aa: CASSSSSRSGNEQFF
d_gene: TRBD1; j_gene: TRBJ1-1; abundance: NA; v_gene: TRBV27; CDR3nt: TGTGCCAGCAGTTTGGACAGGGGGGCCGGTGAAGCTTTCTTT; CDR3aa: CASSLDRGAGEAFF
d_gene: NA; j_gene: TRBJ1-1; abundance: NA; v_gene: TRBV19; CDR3nt: TGTGCCAGTAGTAACGTCTGGGGCAGCCAAGCTTTCTTT; CDR3aa: CASSNVWGSQAFF
d_gene: NA; j_gene: TRBJ1-1; abundance: NA; v_gene: TRBV4-1; CDR3nt: TGCGCCAGCAGCCGCTTGGACACATTGAACACTGAAGCTTTCTTT; CDR3aa: CASSRLDTLNTEAFF
d_gene: TRBD1; j_gene: TRBJ2-3; abundance: NA; v_gene: TRBV18; CDR3nt: TGTGCCAGCTCACCTGGGTTGGGGACAGGGGTCGATACGCAGTATTTT; CDR3aa: CASSPGLGTGVDTQYF
d_gene: TRBD2; j_gene: TRBJ2-5; abundance: NA; v_gene: TRBV6-1; CDR3nt: TGTGCCAGCAGTGAGGCTAGCGGAGGAAAGACCCAGTACTTC; CDR3aa: CASSEASGGKTQYF
d_gene: NA; j_gene: TRBJ1-2; abundance: NA; v_gene: TRBV7-2; CDR3nt: TGTGCCAGCAGCTTATTTGGCGGGAGCTATGGCTACACCTTC; CDR3aa: CASSLFGGSYGYTF
d_gene: NA; j_gene: TRBJ1-2; abundance: NA; v_gene: TRBV19; CDR3nt: TGTGCCAGTAGTATTAAGGGGTCCTCTAACTATGGCTACACCTTC; CDR3aa: CASSIKGSSNYGYTF
d_gene: TRBD1; j_gene: TRBJ1-1; abundance: once; v_gene: TRBV30; CDR3nt: TGTGCCTGGACTGGACAGGGGCGTAGGGCTGAAGCTTTCTTT; CDR3aa: CAWTGQGRRAEAFF
d_gene: NA; j_gene: TRBJ2-6; abundance: NA; v_gene: TRBV7-3; CDR3nt: TGTGCCAGCAGCCCTGGGGCCTCTGGGGCCAACGTCCTGACTTTC; CDR3aa: CASSPGASGANVLTF
d_gene: TRBD1; j_gene: TRBJ2-2; abundance: NA; v_gene: TRBV27; CDR3nt: TGTGCCAGCAGTTTAGCGACAGGGTTCGACACCGGGGAGCTGTTTTTT; CDR3aa: CASSLATGFDTGELFF